The 22 T cell receptor beta chains in this list originate from one sample, sequenced in a study of a mutant IDH1 vaccine in newly diagnosed glioma. Their specific antigens are unknown. Time point: week 35, safety follow-up. Every vaccination contained 300 ug of the mutant IDH1 20-mer peptide and was paired with topical imiquimod. Measured with immunoSEQ multiplex PCR; TCRdb has only the in-frame clones, and not every one. Of roughly 51,000 clones listed, around 85% are singletons. The sample in question was PBMCs, obtained from a glioma patient whose treatment included an IDH1 peptide vaccine. Receptors were obtained from a man aged 35 to 55 with glioma.

This chain connects TRBV27 to TRBJ2-1, with D perhaps given as TRBD1 or TRBD2 (6 bases each). Germline V gene data show CDR1 as MNHEY and CDR2 as SMNVEV (reference sequence). This CDR3 is built from 16 residues. Trimming took 6 bases from V and 2 from J, leaving 17 bases between them. CDR3 nucleotides: TGTGCCAGCAGGGGCTTGAGGGGGGCCGCCTACAATGAGCAGTTCTTC. Protein product: CASRGLRGAAYNEQFF.

The V gene is TRBV10-2, the J gene TRBJ2-7; no clear D. The CDR3 totals 13 residues. Trimming stripped 8 bases from V and 3 bases from J, with 14 bases between. Germline values: CDR1 WSHSY, CDR2 SAAADI. The chain's CDR3 is CASGPEIYYEQYF. DNA of the CDR3: TGCGCCAGCGGGCCAGAAATTTACTACGAGCAGTACTTC.

The rearrangement joins TRBV30 to TRBJ1-6; D gene ambiguous. The CDR3 runs to 13 residues. V gave up 2 bases and J gave up 7 bases, with 9 bases separating them. Germline assignment: CDR1 GTSNPN and CDR2 SVGIG (reference sequence). The CDR3, as DNA: TGTGCCTGGAGTCCCTCAAGGAATTCACCCCTCCACTTT. Protein sequence: CAWSPSRNSPLHF.

This clone was found a few times. The V gene is TRBV6-1, the J gene TRBJ2-4; D unclear. Germline V lookup: CDR1 MNHNS, CDR2 SASEGT. Trimming shortened V by 2 bases and J by 15 bases, and 17 bases separated the two germline ends. The CDR3 spans 13 residues. CDR3 in amino acids: CASSETVPNTLYF. For the CDR3, the DNA is TGTGCCAGCAGTGAAACTGTACCCAACACCCTGTACTTC.

This chain links TRBV5-4 with TRBJ2-5; TRBD2 might be the D (6 bases). The CDR3 contains 14 residues. The V end lost 4 bases, the J end lost 0 bases, and 10 bases lay between the germline ends. Per the germline V gene, CDR1 is SGHNT and CDR2 is YYREEE (reference sequence). CDR3 sequence reads: CASSPRGNQETQYF. The CDR3 DNA follows: TGTGCCAGCAGCCCACGGGGGAACCAAGAGACCCAGTACTTC.

V usage is TRBV6-4 and J usage is TRBJ1-2; possible D gene TRBD1, 6 bases. This CDR3 comprises 15 residues. Germline values: CDR1 MRHNA, CDR2 SNTAGT. V was trimmed by 4 bases and J by 7 bases, leaving 19 bases between them. DNA of the CDR3: TGTGCCAGCAGTGCCGAAATCGACAGGCTTTCTGGCTACACCTTC. Translating gives CASSAEIDRLSGYTF.

This sequence joins TRBV9 and TRBJ1-4; 10 bases fit TRBD1. The CDR3 consists of 15 residues. CDR1 is SGDLS and CDR2 is YYNGEE in the germline V gene. The ends lost 3 bases at V and 6 bases at J; junction bases unmatched: 5. DNA of the CDR3: TGTGCCAGCAGCGCCCGGACAGGGGGGGATGAAAAACTGTTTTTT. Translation: CASSARTGGDEKLFF.

The V and J genes are TRBV2 and TRBJ2-5, with D perhaps given as TRBD1 or TRBD2 (6 bases each). Between the trimmed V and J ends, which lost 6 bases and 2 bases, there was a span of 13 bases. CDR3 length: 14 amino acids. The germline CDR1 and CDR2 sequences are SNHLY and FYNNEI. DNA for the CDR3: TGTGCCAGCAGCCCCAAGGGGGGACAAGAGACCCAGTACTTC. Its protein product is CASSPKGGQETQYF.

V usage is TRBV30 and J usage is TRBJ2-5, with 16 bases identical to TRBD2. The V gene end was trimmed by 2 bases and the J gene end by 6 bases; junction bases not matched to a gene: 6. Germline-derived CDR1 and CDR2 are GTSNPN and SVGIG (reference sequence). There are 16 residues in the CDR3. This CDR3 is CAWSRGTSGGEQTQYF. The DNA of the CDR3 is TGTGCCTGGAGTCGTGGGACTAGCGGGGGGGAACAGACCCAGTACTTC.

J is TRBJ1-1 and V is TRBV5-1; D is uncertain. Trimming took 2 bases from V and 1 from J, leaving 6 bases between them. This CDR3 is 13 amino acids long. The germline CDR1 and CDR2 sequences are SGHRS and YFSETQ. The CDR3 region is CASSFQPNTEAFF. The CDR3 nucleotides are TGCGCCAGCAGCTTCCAGCCGAACACTGAAGCTTTCTTT. Complete variable domain (other parts from reference TRBV5-1 and TRBJ1-1): KAGVTQTPRYLIKTRGQQVTLSCSPISGHRSVSWYQQTPGQGLQFLFEYFSETQRNKGNFPGRFSGRQFSNSRSEMNVSTLELGDSALYLCASSFQPNTEAFFGQGTRLTVV.

The chain links TRBV14 to TRBJ2-7, with 15 bases aligning to TRBD2. CDR3 size: 17 residues. Trimming cost V 5 bases and J 2 bases; bases outside gene matches: 7. In germline, CDR1 is SGHDN, CDR2 FVKESK. CDR3 bases: TGTGCCAGCAGCTTCGCCGGGACTAGCGGGGGGACCTACGAGCAGTACTTC. Amino acid sequence: CASSFAGTSGGTYEQYF.

The gene calls are TRBV9 and TRBJ1-2, with 9 nucleotides matching TRBD1. After removal of 7 bases from V and 4 bases from J, the junction contained 5 bases not matched to a gene. The V gene's germline CDR1 is SGDLS and CDR2 YYNGEE. The CDR3 runs to 13 residues. In DNA form, the CDR3 reads TGTGCCAGCTTCACAGGGGGCGGCTATGGCTACACCTTC. It is translated as CASFTGGGYGYTF.

The chain couples TRBV5-6 to TRBJ1-5; 7 nucleotides match TRBD1. V shed 2 bases, J shed 4 bases, and the junction held 9 bases outside the gene matches. This CDR3 contains 16 residues. Germline V gene sequence: CDR1 SGHDT, CDR2 YYEEEE. The CDR3 DNA follows: TGTGCCAGCAGCTTACGACCGGGACAGATAAATCAGCCCCAGCATTTT. This translates into CASSLRPGQINQPQHF.

This chain joins TRBV9 and TRBJ2-2; D possibly matches TRBD1 or TRBD2 (5 bases each). V was pared by 0 bases and J by 6 bases, with 18 bases between. The CDR3 loop spans 17 amino acids. CDR1 and CDR2 (germline): SGDLS, YYNGEE. DNA of the CDR3: TGTGCCAGCAGCGTAGGAGGTTATGACGGGGCGTCCGGGGAGCTGTTTTTT. It codes for CASSVGGYDGASGELFF.

This chain joins TRBV6-5 and TRBJ2-5; no clear D. This CDR3 comprises 16 residues. Trimming took off 2 bases at V and 0 bases at J, with 13 bases between the two ends. Looked up from germline, CDR1 is MNHEY and CDR2 is SVGAGI. DNA for the CDR3: TGTGCCAGCAGTTACGACCCGAGAGAGTACCAAGAGACCCAGTACTTC. As protein: CASSYDPREYQETQYF.

This chain joins TRBV6-1 and TRBJ1-2; D might be TRBD1 (5 bases). Germline V gene data show CDR1 as MNHNS and CDR2 as SASEGT. Trimming removed 5 bases at V and 3 bases at J, with 10 bases between. The CDR3 totals 13 residues. The CDR3: CASSRDGYYGYTF. As DNA, the CDR3 is TGTGCCAGCAGTCGGGACGGATACTATGGCTACACCTTC.

A few counts support this clone. V usage is TRBV29-1 and J usage is TRBJ1-1, with D possibly TRBD1 on 5 matching bases. CDR1 and CDR2 from the germline V gene are SQVTM and ANQGSEA. Trimming pared 5 bases from V and 1 base from J, leaving 11 bases between. This CDR3 region has 13 residues. Written as DNA, the CDR3 is TGCAGCGTTAAACAGGAGCCGAACACTGAAGCTTTCTTT. Translated, it gives CSVKQEPNTEAFF.

The chain has TRBV6-5 and TRBJ2-7, with D unclear. Germline values: CDR1 MNHEY, CDR2 SVGAGI. The CDR3 has 13 residues. V was trimmed by 0 bases and J by 3 bases, leaving 6 bases between them. Written as DNA, the CDR3 is TGTGCCAGCAGTTACTCGACGGACTACGAGCAGTACTTC. As protein: CASSYSTDYEQYF.

The chain employs TRBV13 and TRBJ2-3, with a tentative D call TRBD2 (7 bases). V dropped 2 bases and J dropped 5 bases, with 17 bases sitting between them. The germline V gene encodes CDR1 PRHDT and CDR2 FYEKMQ (reference sequence). The CDR3 is made up of 16 amino acids. The CDR3 sequence: CASSLRAGAGGDTQYF. CDR3 nucleotides: TGTGCCAGCAGCTTACGCGCGGGGGCTGGTGGAGATACGCAGTATTTT.

The genes are TRBV4-1 and TRBJ1-5; the D gene is possibly TRBD1 (5 bases). The CDR3 is made up of 15 amino acids. Trimming took off 4 bases at V and 4 bases at J, with 14 bases between the two ends. Germline CDR1 MGHRA, CDR2 YSYEKL. The DNA for the CDR3 is TGCGCCAGCAGCCCACAGGAGGGCTGGAATCAGCCCCAGCATTTT. Protein sequence: CASSPQEGWNQPQHF.

This clone occurred a few times. The J gene is TRBJ1-1, the V gene TRBV6-1, with TRBD1 matching 7 bases. The germline V gene has CDR1 MNHNS and CDR2 SASEGT. This CDR3 is 16 amino acids long. J was trimmed by 0 bases and V by 4 bases; bases with no gene match: 8. The CDR3 loop is CASSVGLGTVNTEAFF. CDR3 bases: TGTGCCAGCAGTGTAGGGTTGGGGACAGTGAACACTGAAGCTTTCTTT.

This clone showed up just once. The rearrangement joins TRBV7-2 to TRBJ2-5; 7 bases match TRBD1. CDR3 length: 14 residues. The germline V gene has CDR1 SGHTA and CDR2 FQGNSA. V shed 1 base, J shed 5 bases, and the junction held 4 bases outside the gene matches. CDR3 nucleotide sequence: TGTGCCAGCAGCTTAGGAGGGGGCAGCGAGACCCAGTACTTC. Its translation: CASSLGGGSETQYF.